This is a list of T cell receptor beta chains from one sample in a study of T-cell memory formation after mild COVID-19. One entry per CDR3 protein, called by TCRdb with MiXCR from the 5' RACE reads. The table records nearly 200,000 distinct CDR3 sequences, around 20% of them present only once. The specimen sequenced was PBMCs or a T cell subset sorted from them (not recorded which). The receptor source for this set is an adult woman who had mild COVID-19 (a few samples of this study predate the infection). Cell type and time point are not known. Both conserved end residues are part of each CDR3. D genes are given only for firm matches. For some rows the clone size is stated as once, few or many, or as a class when expanded; others skip it.

J,V,D,size,DNA,CDR3
TRBJ1-2,TRBV7-9,-,few,TGTGCCAGCAGCCCCGGGGATAGAGGGGGATGGGGCTACACCTTC,CASSPGDRGGWGYTF
TRBJ1-4,TRBV5-5,TRBD1,few,TGTGCCAGCAGCTTGGCGGGACAGGGTTATGAAAAACTGTTTTTT,CASSLAGQGYEKLFF
TRBJ2-7,TRBV5-1,-,-,TGCGCCAGCAAAGGGGAGGACACCTACGAGCAGTACTTC,CASKGEDTYEQYF
TRBJ2-7,TRBV28,TRBD1,few,TGTGCCAGCAGCACATTTCCGGGACAGGGTTCCTACGAGCAGTACTTC,CASSTFPGQGSYEQYF
TRBJ2-7,TRBV9,-,-,TGTGCCAGCAGCGTAGTTCCGGACACCTCCTACGAGCAGTACTTC,CASSVVPDTSYEQYF
TRBJ2-3,TRBV24-1,-,-,TGTGCCACCAGTGATGTGGTACTAGGTGCTACGCAGTATTTT,CATSDVVLGATQYF
TRBJ2-1,TRBV7-2,TRBD2,-,TGTGCCAGCAGAAAGACTAGCGGGGGGTGGCAGTTCTTC,CASRKTSGGWQFF
TRBJ2-7,TRBV5-1,-,many,TGCGCCAGCAGCTTTTCACCCGTGCCAGTTACCTACGAGCAGTACTTC,CASSFSPVPVTYEQYF
TRBJ2-1,TRBV25-1,-,-,TGTGCCAGCAGTGGCCTCGACAGGAATGAGCAGTTCTTC,CASSGLDRNEQFF
TRBJ1-2,TRBV5-1,TRBD1,few,TGCGCCAGCAGCTTGGGCGGACAGGCTAATGGCTACACCTTC,CASSLGGQANGYTF
TRBJ2-2,TRBV12-3/TRBV12-4,-,few,TGTGCCAGCAGTTATAACACCGGGGAGCTGTTTTTT,CASSYNTGELFF
TRBJ2-1,TRBV4-2,TRBD2,-,TGTGCCAGCAGCCAAGATCCGAAAAGCGGGAGTGTGGGAAATGAGCAGTTCTTC,CASSQDPKSGSVGNEQFF
TRBJ1-1,TRBV13,-,-,TGTGCCAGCAGCTTCCGGGTCAGGCAGACAACTGAAGCTTTCTTT,CASSFRVRQTTEAFF